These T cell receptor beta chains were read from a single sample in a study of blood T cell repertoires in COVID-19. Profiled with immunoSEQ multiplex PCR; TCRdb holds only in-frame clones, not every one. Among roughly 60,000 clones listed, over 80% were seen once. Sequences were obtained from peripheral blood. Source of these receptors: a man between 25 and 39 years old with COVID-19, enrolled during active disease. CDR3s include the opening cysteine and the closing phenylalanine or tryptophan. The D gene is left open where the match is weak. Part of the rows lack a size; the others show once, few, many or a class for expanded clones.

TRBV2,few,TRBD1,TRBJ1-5,CASRGQGNQPQHF
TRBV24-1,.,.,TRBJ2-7,CAASRPVEGAGEQYF
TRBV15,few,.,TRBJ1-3,CATSTPRDSGNTIYF
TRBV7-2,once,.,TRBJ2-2,CASSFLRNTGELFF
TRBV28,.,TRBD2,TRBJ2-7,CASLRTSGGATYEQYF
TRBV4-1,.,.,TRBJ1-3,CASSQVAHSGNTIYF
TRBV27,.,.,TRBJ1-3,CASSLRGSGNTIYF
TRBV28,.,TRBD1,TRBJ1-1,CASSYWDRGNWLGMNTEAFF
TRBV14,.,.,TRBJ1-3,CASSQVLGNTIYF
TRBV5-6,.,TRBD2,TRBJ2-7,CASSSASGSYEQYF
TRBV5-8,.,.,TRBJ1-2,CASSLAHLLDYGYTF
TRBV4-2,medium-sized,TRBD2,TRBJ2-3,CASSQDSGSRTDTQYF
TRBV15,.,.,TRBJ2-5,CATSRKAQETQYF
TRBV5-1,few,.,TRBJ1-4,CASSLGPPGEKLFF
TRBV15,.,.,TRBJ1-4,CATTVGDSQGEKLFF
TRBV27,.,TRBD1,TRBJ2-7,CASALPGTGNYEQYF
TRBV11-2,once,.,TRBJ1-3,CASSFGNDPGNTIYF
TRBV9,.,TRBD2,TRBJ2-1,CASSAGTSGLYNEQFF
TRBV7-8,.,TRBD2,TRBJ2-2,CASSEPTSGRGIGELFF
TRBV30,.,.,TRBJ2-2,CAWSGGMFGRTGELFF
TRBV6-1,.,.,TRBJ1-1,CASSESAGAAVRAFF
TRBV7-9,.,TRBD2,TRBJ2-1,CASSFPLTSGTIRNEQFF
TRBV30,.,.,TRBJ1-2,CAWSSWTVGLGGYTF
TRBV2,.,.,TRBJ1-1,CASTRVENTEAFF
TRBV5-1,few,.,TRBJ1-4,CASSKDAGMDEKLFF
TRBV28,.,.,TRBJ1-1,CASNSWWEGGTEAFF
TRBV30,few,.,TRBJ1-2,CAWRVMGGESYTF
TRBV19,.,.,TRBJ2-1,CASSLRHSYNEQFF
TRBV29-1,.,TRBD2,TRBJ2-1,CSVYKGLASDEQFF
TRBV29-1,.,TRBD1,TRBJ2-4,CSAEPGTGNGIQYF
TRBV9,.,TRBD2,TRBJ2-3,CASTLTGDGLAGTPGGTDTQYF
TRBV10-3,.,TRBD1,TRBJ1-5,CAISVGQDNQPQHF
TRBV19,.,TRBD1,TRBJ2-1,CASTPRDSYNEQFF
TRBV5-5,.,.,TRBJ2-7,CASSLEGEQYF
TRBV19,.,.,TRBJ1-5,CASSPTVISNQPQHF
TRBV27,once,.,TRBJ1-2,CASSFQSGPNYGYTF
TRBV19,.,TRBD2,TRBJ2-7,CASSMTQGAGVSYEQYF
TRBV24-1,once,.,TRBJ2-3,CATSDVTLDPQYF
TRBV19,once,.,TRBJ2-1,CASKSRTAGHSYNEQFF
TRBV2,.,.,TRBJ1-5,CASSEGGGQPQHF
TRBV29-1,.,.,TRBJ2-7,CSVSQGAYLSYEQYF
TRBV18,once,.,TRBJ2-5,CASSQGNQETQYF
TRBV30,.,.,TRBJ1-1,CAWSGLAEAFF
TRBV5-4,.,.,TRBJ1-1,CASRRPRDTEAFF
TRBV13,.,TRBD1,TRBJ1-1,CASSGQGAENTEAFF
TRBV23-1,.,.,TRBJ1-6,CASSFLTPGLSQSPLHF
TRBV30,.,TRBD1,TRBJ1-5,CAWSDGRTGRPVGPQHF
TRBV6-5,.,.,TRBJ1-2,CASSFGGNYGYTF
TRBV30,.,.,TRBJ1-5,CAWSGQGGQPQHF
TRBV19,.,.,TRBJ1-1,CASSLTGRAEAFF
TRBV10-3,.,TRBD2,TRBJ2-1,CAISPGGPRNEQFF
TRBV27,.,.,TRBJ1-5,CASSFPYQPQHF
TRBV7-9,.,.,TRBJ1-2,CASSSDKGYGYTF
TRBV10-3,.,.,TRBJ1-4,CAISQSVEEKLFF
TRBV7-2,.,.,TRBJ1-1,CASSLEGGSTEAFF